This T cell receptor (beta chain) derives from a study of blood T cell repertoires in COVID-19. This clone was detected once. Profiled with immunoSEQ multiplex PCR; TCRdb holds only in-frame clones, not every one. Of about 360,000 clones listed, approximately 86% are singletons. V lost 7 bases to trimming and J lost 7 bases, with 17 bases between them. CDR1 is MDHEN, CDR2 SYDVKM, per germline. The CDR3 is 13 amino acids. V is TRBV28 and J is TRBJ2-7; D might be TRBD1 (5 bases). The sequence was obtained from a human donor in a cohort sampled during active COVID-19. Sequencing was performed on peripheral blood. The CDR3 DNA reads TGTGCCAGCACCTGGGGCACCGTACGGGAGCAGTACTTC. Translation: CASTWGTVREQYF.